What follows describes a single T cell receptor (beta chain). Its antigen is unknown. TCR beta cDNA was generated via 5'RACE template switching incorporating UMIs. TCRdb re-called the 5' RACE reads and shows each CDR3 protein once, DNA omitted. This sample contains approximately 460,000 distinct CDR3 sequences. The data originate from a study of T cells expressing NK-cell markers. Background on the study: Among the eight sequenced donors, seven tested HCMV-seropositive and one tested seronegative. Findings and caveats of the study: No clear determination of HCMV specificity was made for expanded NKG2C+ T cell clones. These clonotypes additionally ranked first within the CD3+CD56-NKG2C+ fraction of several donors.

The germline V gene encodes CDR1 DFQATT and CDR2 SNEGSKA (reference sequence). The CDR3 is 13 amino acids. The sequenced sample consisted of blood T cells: a sorted CD56 or NKG2C T cell subset, CD4+ or CD8+ T cells, or bulk PBMC T cells (not recorded which). The TCR comes from a woman aged 18-69 years in good health. The rearrangement uses TRBV20-1 and TRBJ2-3. CDR3 region: CSAPDQWPDTQYF.